A selection of T cell receptor beta chains follows, all from one sample in a study of long-term antiretroviral therapy in people with HIV. Produced via immunoSEQ multiplex PCR; TCRdb's table is partial and in-frame only. The sample yields 20,000 to 30,000 clones, about 86% seen once. Here the sequenced sample was unsorted PBMCs, taken 0.7 years before starting antiretroviral therapy. Receptors were obtained from a young man with HIV. Each CDR3 is given with its conserved first and last residue. The D gene is left open where the match is weak. Clone size is stated in some rows and not others, as once, few, many or a class when expanded.

TRBV15	TRBD1	NA	TRBJ2-1	CATRRTGVGNEQFF	TGTGCCACCAGGAGGACAGGGGTCGGGAATGAGCAGTTCTTC
TRBV5-1	NA	NA	TRBJ1-6	CASSFDNSPLHF	TGCGCCAGCAGCTTCGATAATTCACCCCTCCACTTT
TRBV14	TRBD2	once	TRBJ2-3	CASSPFSGGTPTQYF	TGTGCCAGCAGCCCGTTTAGCGGGGGGACGCCTACGCAGTATTTT
TRBV6-1	TRBD1	NA	TRBJ1-1	CASSDGTGGTEAFF	TGTGCCAGCAGTGATGGGACAGGGGGCACTGAAGCTTTCTTT
TRBV5-4	NA	NA	TRBJ1-1	CASSLRNTEAFF	TGTGCCAGCAGCTTGCGGAACACTGAAGCTTTCTTT
TRBV19	NA	NA	TRBJ2-2	CASNPRAERNTGELFF	TGTGCCAGTAACCCCCGGGCGGAGCGGAACACCGGGGAGCTGTTTTTT
TRBV7-2	NA	NA	TRBJ2-5	CASSFEGSGQETQYF	TGTGCCAGCAGCTTCGAGGGGTCGGGGCAAGAGACCCAGTACTTC
TRBV9	NA	NA	TRBJ2-7	CASSAGHHPLYEQYF	TGTGCCAGCAGCGCCGGACACCACCCCCTCTACGAGCAGTACTTC
TRBV29-1	NA	NA	TRBJ2-5	CSHAVGQETQYF	TGCAGCCACGCGGTGGGCCAAGAGACCCAGTACTTC
TRBV2	TRBD1	NA	TRBJ2-5	CASSGTRTGIETQYF	TGTGCCAGCAGTGGAACACGGACAGGGATCGAGACCCAGTACTTC
TRBV15	TRBD2	NA	TRBJ2-7	CATSRDGTSSLSYEQYF	TGTGCCACCAGCAGAGATGGGACTAGTTCCCTCTCCTACGAGCAGTACTTC
TRBV30	NA	NA	TRBJ1-3	CAWSGFTSGNTIYF	TGTGCCTGGAGTGGTTTCACCTCTGGAAACACCATATATTTT
TRBV25-1	NA	NA	TRBJ2-2	CASSGGAGELFF	TGTGCCAGCAGTGGGGGGGCCGGGGAGCTGTTTTTT
TRBV27	NA	once	TRBJ2-2	CASSPYTGELFF	TGTGCCAGCAGTCCTTACACCGGGGAGCTGTTTTTT
TRBV9	NA	NA	TRBJ1-3	CASSVGGVSGNTIYF	TGTGCCAGCAGCGTTGGGGGGGTTTCAGGAAACACCATATATTTT
TRBV29-1	NA	NA	TRBJ1-1	CSGYRPMNTEAFF	TGCAGCGGGTACAGGCCAATGAACACTGAAGCTTTCTTT
TRBV18	NA	NA	TRBJ1-1	CASSPKVSSWDTEAFF	TGTGCCAGCTCACCAAAGGTATCGTCGTGGGACACTGAAGCTTTCTTT
TRBV28	NA	NA	TRBJ1-1	CASSFGRSTEAFF	TGTGCCAGCAGTTTTGGGAGGAGCACTGAAGCTTTCTTT
TRBV2	NA	NA	TRBJ2-3	CASSLITDTQYF	TGTGCCAGCAGCCTCATCACAGATACGCAGTATTTT
TRBV9	TRBD2	NA	TRBJ2-3	CASSVGSGGPDTQYF	TGTGCCAGCAGCGTAGGGAGCGGGGGACCGGATACGCAGTATTTT
TRBV15	NA	NA	TRBJ2-1	CATSSVIGSPQHNEQFF	TGTGCCACCAGCAGCGTCATCGGTTCTCCCCAACACAATGAGCAGTTCTTC
TRBV19	TRBD1	NA	TRBJ2-1	CASSRSGQASSYNEQFF	TGTGCCAGTAGTAGATCGGGACAGGCGAGCTCCTACAATGAGCAGTTCTTC
TRBV6-1	TRBD2	NA	TRBJ2-7	CASSEGLATEYF	TGTGCCAGCAGTGAAGGACTAGCGACCGAGTACTTC
TRBV11-2	NA	NA	TRBJ2-5	CASSLDDEAGLERTQYF	TGTGCCAGCAGCTTAGATGACGAGGCAGGGCTTGAAAGGACCCAGTACTTC
TRBV13	TRBD1	few	TRBJ1-3	CASSAGQSSGNTIYF	TGTGCCAGCAGCGCGGGACAGAGCTCTGGAAACACCATATATTTT
TRBV11-2	NA	NA	TRBJ1-5	CASSLTGVDNQPQHF	TGTGCCAGCAGCTTAACTGGGGTTGACAATCAGCCCCAGCATTTT
TRBV12-5	TRBD1	NA	TRBJ2-3	CASGTGTGVHTDTQYF	TGTGCTAGTGGCACCGGGACAGGGGTGCACACAGATACGCAGTATTTT
TRBV7-9	NA	few	TRBJ2-3	CASSYSSTDTQYF	TGTGCCAGCAGCTATTCTAGCACAGATACGCAGTATTTT
TRBV2	NA	once	TRBJ1-5	CASSEGGGQPQHF	TGTGCCAGCAGTGAGGGAGGGGGACAGCCCCAGCATTTT
TRBV5-1	NA	NA	TRBJ2-1	CASSLGATTRGNEQFF	TGCGCCAGCAGCTTGGGGGCTACTACTAGGGGCAATGAGCAGTTCTTC
TRBV4-1	TRBD1	NA	TRBJ2-2	CASSSGQGETGELFF	TGCGCCAGCAGCTCCGGACAGGGGGAGACCGGGGAGCTGTTTTTT
TRBV10-2	NA	NA	TRBJ2-3	CASSDWGVGNTQYF	TGCGCCAGCAGTGATTGGGGGGTGGGGAATACGCAGTATTTT
TRBV7-2	TRBD1	once	TRBJ1-1	CASSPRGTVNTEAFF	TGTGCCAGCAGCCCAAGGGGGACAGTGAACACTGAAGCTTTCTTT
TRBV19	NA	NA	TRBJ2-5	CASSPTAENAQETQYF	TGTGCCAGTAGTCCGACAGCGGAAAACGCACAAGAGACCCAGTACTTC
TRBV19	TRBD2	NA	TRBJ2-1	CASRDQRDHNEQFF	TGTGCCAGTAGGGACCAGCGGGACCACAATGAGCAGTTCTTC
TRBV5-4	NA	NA	TRBJ2-7	CASSPGSLGSYEQYF	TGTGCCAGCAGCCCAGGGAGTCTGGGCTCCTACGAGCAGTACTTC
TRBV7-2	NA	few	TRBJ1-1	CASSFPLTEAFF	TGTGCCAGCAGCTTCCCCCTCACTGAAGCTTTCTTT
TRBV10-3	TRBD2	NA	TRBJ2-2	CAISGSSGRSTGELFF	TGTGCCATCAGTGGCTCTAGCGGGAGAAGCACCGGGGAGCTGTTTTTT
TRBV30	NA	NA	TRBJ2-1	CAWTLFGGGEQFF	TGTGCCTGGACCCTCTTCGGGGGCGGTGAGCAGTTCTTC
TRBV27	TRBD2	NA	TRBJ2-2	CASSLWEGSVGELFF	TGTGCCAGCAGTTTATGGGAGGGTTCGGTCGGGGAGCTGTTTTTT
TRBV7-2	TRBD1	NA	TRBJ1-2	CASSYGTVRGYTF	TGTGCCAGCAGCTACGGGACAGTTAGGGGCTACACCTTC
TRBV7-9	NA	NA	TRBJ1-1	CASSLAQSNTEAFF	TGTGCCAGCAGCTTAGCACAGAGTAACACTGAAGCTTTCTTT
TRBV5-5	NA	NA	TRBJ1-2	CASSLGPSYTF	TGTGCCAGCAGCTTGGGCCCAAGCTACACCTTC
TRBV27	TRBD2	NA	TRBJ2-7	CASTLSGGRPPGNEQYF	TGTGCCAGCACCTTAAGCGGGGGTCGACCGCCTGGAAACGAGCAGTACTTC
TRBV5-1	NA	NA	TRBJ2-5	CASSLAGANQETQYF	TGCGCCAGCAGCTTGGCCGGAGCAAACCAAGAGACCCAGTACTTC
TRBV29-1	TRBD1	NA	TRBJ1-4	CSVQGVATNEKLFF	TGCAGCGTACAGGGGGTTGCAACTAATGAAAAACTGTTTTTT
TRBV27	NA	NA	TRBJ1-2	CASSFGLPDTYGYTF	TGTGCCAGCAGTTTCGGTCTTCCAGATACATATGGCTACACCTTC
TRBV5-1	TRBD1	NA	TRBJ2-7	CASRWGDRANEQYF	TGCGCCAGCAGGTGGGGGGACAGGGCCAACGAGCAGTACTTC
TRBV10-2	TRBD1	NA	TRBJ2-4	CASRSQYTGAVGPRLNIQYF	TGCGCCAGCAGATCACAATATACAGGGGCCGTGGGTCCTAGATTAAACATTCAGTACTTC
TRBV28	NA	once	TRBJ2-1	CAPGYNEQFF	TGTGCCCCGGGGTACAATGAGCAGTTCTTC
TRBV27	TRBD1	NA	TRBJ2-5	CASSGTGGPETQYF	TGTGCCAGCAGCGGGACAGGGGGACCGGAGACCCAGTACTTC
TRBV7-9	NA	NA	TRBJ1-2	CASSLDYGYTF	TGTGCCAGCAGCCTGGATTATGGCTACACCTTC
TRBV30	TRBD1	NA	TRBJ1-2	CAWSRDSSSRGYTF	TGTGCCTGGAGCCGGGACAGTTCATCCCGGGGCTACACCTTC
TRBV27	NA	NA	TRBJ1-6	CASNFGRNSPLHF	TGTGCCAGCAACTTCGGACGAAATTCACCCCTCCACTTT
TRBV5-1	TRBD1	NA	TRBJ1-1	CASGQGGKGDTEAFF	TGCGCCAGCGGACAGGGGGGAAAGGGGGACACTGAAGCTTTCTTT
TRBV5-4	TRBD1	NA	TRBJ1-6	CASRAGGSYNSPLHF	TGTGCCAGCAGGGCAGGGGGCTCCTATAATTCACCCCTCCACTTT
TRBV9	NA	NA	TRBJ2-3	CASSEGGTSTDTQYF	TGTGCCAGCAGCGAGGGCGGGACTAGCACAGATACGCAGTATTTT
TRBV29-1	TRBD1	NA	TRBJ1-5	CSAGQGADQPQHF	TGCAGCGCCGGACAGGGGGCAGATCAGCCCCAGCATTTT
TRBV6-6	TRBD1	NA	TRBJ1-1	CASSYRARGRVTEAFF	TGTGCCAGCAGTTACAGGGCCAGGGGGCGAGTCACTGAAGCTTTCTTT